This T cell receptor beta chain was captured in a study of T-cell memory formation after mild COVID-19. This clonotype occurred a few times. The antigen is unknown. Study conclusions and caveats: Day 15 to 85 contracting clones showed balanced CD4/CD8; day 15 to 37 expanders favored CD4+.

This CDR3 contains 15 residues. The J segment lost 3 bases and the V segment lost 5 bases, leaving 9 bases of the junction unmatched. CDR1 MNHEY and CDR2 SVGAGI come from the germline V gene. TCRdb reanalysed the 5' RACE reads using MiXCR and keeps one entry per CDR3 protein. This sample has hundreds of thousands of distinct CDR3 sequences; approximately 15% occur once, and the top ten carry 2.1%. The receptor was derived from an adult woman who had mild COVID-19 (a few samples of this study predate the infection). Cell type and time point are not known. J is TRBJ2-7 and V is TRBV6-5, with 8 bases lining up with TRBD1. Sequenced input: PBMCs or a T cell subset sorted from them (not recorded which). The CDR3 sequence is CASSHTGTGDYEQYF. CDR3 DNA sequence: TGTGCCAGCAGTCACACCGGGACAGGAGACTACGAGCAGTACTTC.